Sequencing of this TCR beta chain was carried out in a study of blood T cell repertoires in COVID-19. Study as a whole: Spain, Italy and the United States supplied samples that represented acute and convalescent COVID-19. From T cells, B-cell-depleted T cells, or PBMCs came the material, which was cDNA or gDNA.

Source study methods: Amplification of reference gene primers provided the estimated nucleated cell counts. Libraries were prepared by immunoSEQ multiplex PCR; TCRdb keeps only in-frame clonotypes and omits some of them. The DNA gave D and trimming, while V, J and clone size come from that table. Of hundreds of thousands of clones in the sample, about 85% were seen once. The CDR3 sequence is 11 residues long. V was cut by 2 bases and J by 9 bases, with 5 bases left in between. This receptor was identified in a woman aged 18-35 years who had recovered from COVID-19. Sequencing used peripheral blood. V is TRBV12-3 or TRBV12-4 and J is TRBJ2-1; no clear D gene. This CDR3 is CASSLFVEQFF. CDR3 nucleotide sequence: TGTGCCAGCAGTTTATTCGTTGAGCAGTTCTTC.